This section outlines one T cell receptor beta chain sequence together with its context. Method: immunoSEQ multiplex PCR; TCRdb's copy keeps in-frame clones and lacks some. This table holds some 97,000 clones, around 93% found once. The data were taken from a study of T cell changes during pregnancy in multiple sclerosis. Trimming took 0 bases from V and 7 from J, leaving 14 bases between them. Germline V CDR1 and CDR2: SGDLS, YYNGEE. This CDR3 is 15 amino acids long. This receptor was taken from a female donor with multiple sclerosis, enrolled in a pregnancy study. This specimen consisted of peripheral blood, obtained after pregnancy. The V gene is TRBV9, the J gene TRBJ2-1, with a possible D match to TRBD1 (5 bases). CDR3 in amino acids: CASSVVGAGSNEQFF. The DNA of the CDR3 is TGTGCCAGCAGCGTAGTAGGGGCAGGGTCGAATGAGCAGTTCTTC.